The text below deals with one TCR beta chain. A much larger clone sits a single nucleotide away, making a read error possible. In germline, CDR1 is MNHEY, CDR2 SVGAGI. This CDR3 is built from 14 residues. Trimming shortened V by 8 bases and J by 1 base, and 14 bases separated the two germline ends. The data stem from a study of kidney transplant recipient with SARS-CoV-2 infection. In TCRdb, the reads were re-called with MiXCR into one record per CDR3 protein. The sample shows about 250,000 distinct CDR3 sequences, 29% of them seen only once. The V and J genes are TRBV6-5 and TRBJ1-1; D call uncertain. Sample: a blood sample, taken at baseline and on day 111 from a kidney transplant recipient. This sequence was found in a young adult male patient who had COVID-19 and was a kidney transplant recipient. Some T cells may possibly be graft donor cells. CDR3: CASENREENTEAFF. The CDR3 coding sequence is TGTGCCAGCGAGAATCGAGAGGAGAACACTGAAGCTTTCTTT.